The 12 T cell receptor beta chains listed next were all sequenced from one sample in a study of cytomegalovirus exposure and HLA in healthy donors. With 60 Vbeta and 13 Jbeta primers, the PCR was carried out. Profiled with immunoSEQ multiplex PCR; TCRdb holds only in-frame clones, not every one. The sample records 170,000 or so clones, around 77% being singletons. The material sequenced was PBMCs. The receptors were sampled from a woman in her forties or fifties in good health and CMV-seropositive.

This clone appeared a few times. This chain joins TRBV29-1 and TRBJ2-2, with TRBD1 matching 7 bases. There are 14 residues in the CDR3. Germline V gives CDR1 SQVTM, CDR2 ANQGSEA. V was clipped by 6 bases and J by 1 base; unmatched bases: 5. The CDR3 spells CSVMDRLNTGELFF. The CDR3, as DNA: TGCAGCGTCATGGACAGGCTGAACACCGGGGAGCTGTTTTTT.

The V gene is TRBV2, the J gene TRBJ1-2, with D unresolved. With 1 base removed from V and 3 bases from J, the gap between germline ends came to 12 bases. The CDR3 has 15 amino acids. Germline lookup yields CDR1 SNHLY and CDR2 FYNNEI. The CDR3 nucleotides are TGTGCCAGCAGTGAAGGCCGAGCGGAGTACTATGGCTACACCTTC. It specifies CASSEGRAEYYGYTF.

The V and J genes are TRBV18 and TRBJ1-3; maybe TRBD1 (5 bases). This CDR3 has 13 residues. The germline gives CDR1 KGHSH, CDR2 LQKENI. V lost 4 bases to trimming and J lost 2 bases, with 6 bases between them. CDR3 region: CASSQGPGNTIYF. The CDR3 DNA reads TGTGCCAGCTCACAGGGGCCTGGAAACACCATATATTTT. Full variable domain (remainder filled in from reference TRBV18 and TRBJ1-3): NAGVMQNPRHLVRRRGQEARLRCSPMKGHSHVYWYRQLPEEGLKFMVYLQKENIIDESGMPKERFSAEFPKEGPSILRIQQVVRGDSAAYFCASSQGPGNTIYFGEGSWLTVV.

The CDR3 region is CASSGTPAGEQFF. DNA for the CDR3: TGTGCCAGCAGTGGGACACCGGCTGGGGAGCAGTTCTTC. The gene calls are TRBV2 and TRBJ2-1; the D gene is possibly TRBD1 (5 bases). From germline, CDR1 is SNHLY and CDR2 FYNNEI. V shed 4 bases and J shed 10 bases, with 14 bases lying between them. This CDR3 is built from 13 residues.

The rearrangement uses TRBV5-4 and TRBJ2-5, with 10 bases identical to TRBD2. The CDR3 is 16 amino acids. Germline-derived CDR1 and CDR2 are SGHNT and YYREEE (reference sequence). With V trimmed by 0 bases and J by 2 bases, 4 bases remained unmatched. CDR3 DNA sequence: TGTGCCAGCAGCTTGGGCGTAGCGGGGGGACAAGAGACCCAGTACTTC. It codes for CASSLGVAGGQETQYF.

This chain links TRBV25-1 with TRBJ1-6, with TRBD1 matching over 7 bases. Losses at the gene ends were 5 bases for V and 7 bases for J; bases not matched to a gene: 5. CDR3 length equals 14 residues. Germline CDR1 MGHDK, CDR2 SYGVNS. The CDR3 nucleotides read TGTGCCAGCAGTTTCGGACAGGTGAATTCACCCCTCCACTTT. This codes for CASSFGQVNSPLHF.

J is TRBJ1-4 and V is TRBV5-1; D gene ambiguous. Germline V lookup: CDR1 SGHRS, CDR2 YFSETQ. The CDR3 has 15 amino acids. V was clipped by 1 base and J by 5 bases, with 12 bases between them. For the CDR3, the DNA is TGCGCCAGCAGCTTGAATACTGCCACGAATGAAAAACTGTTTTTT. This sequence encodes CASSLNTATNEKLFF.

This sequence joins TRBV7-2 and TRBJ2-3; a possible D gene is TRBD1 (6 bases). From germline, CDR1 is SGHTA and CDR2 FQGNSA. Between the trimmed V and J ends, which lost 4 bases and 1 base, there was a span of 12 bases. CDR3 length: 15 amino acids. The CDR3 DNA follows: TGTGCCAGCAGCTCGAACAGGGCTGGCACAGATACGCAGTATTTT. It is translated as CASSSNRAGTDTQYF. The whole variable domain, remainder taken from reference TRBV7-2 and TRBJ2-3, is GAGVSQSPSNKVTEKGKDVELRCDPISGHTALYWYRQSLGQGLEFLIYFQGNSAPDKSGLPSDRFSAERTGGSVSTLTIQRTQQEDSAVYLCASSSNRAGTDTQYFGPGTRLTVL.

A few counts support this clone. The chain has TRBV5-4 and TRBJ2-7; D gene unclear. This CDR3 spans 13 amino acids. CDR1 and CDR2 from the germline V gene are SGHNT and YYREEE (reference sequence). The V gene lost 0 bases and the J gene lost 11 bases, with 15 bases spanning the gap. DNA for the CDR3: TGTGCCAGCAGCTTGGCAGGTAACGAAAAGGAGTACTTC. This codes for CASSLAGNEKEYF.

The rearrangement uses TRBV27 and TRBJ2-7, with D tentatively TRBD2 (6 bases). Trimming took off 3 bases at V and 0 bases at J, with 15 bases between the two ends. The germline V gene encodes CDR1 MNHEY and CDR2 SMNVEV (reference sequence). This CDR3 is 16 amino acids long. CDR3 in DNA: TGTGCCAGCAGTTTTCGCCCCCCTAGCGTCTCCTACGAGCAGTACTTC. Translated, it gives CASSFRPPSVSYEQYF.

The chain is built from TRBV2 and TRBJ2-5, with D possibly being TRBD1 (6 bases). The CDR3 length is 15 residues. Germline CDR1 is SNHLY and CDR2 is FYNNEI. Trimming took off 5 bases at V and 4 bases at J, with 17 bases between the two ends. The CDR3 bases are TGTGCCAGCAGTTCCGACAGGTTGCTTGGAGAGACCCAGTACTTC. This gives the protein CASSSDRLLGETQYF.

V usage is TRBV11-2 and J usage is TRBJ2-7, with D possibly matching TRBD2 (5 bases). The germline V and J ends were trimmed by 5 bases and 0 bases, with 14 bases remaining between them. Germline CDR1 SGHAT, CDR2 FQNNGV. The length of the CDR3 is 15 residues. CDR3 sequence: CASSPAVMSSYEQYF. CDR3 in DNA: TGTGCCAGCAGCCCAGCGGTGATGAGCTCCTACGAGCAGTACTTC.